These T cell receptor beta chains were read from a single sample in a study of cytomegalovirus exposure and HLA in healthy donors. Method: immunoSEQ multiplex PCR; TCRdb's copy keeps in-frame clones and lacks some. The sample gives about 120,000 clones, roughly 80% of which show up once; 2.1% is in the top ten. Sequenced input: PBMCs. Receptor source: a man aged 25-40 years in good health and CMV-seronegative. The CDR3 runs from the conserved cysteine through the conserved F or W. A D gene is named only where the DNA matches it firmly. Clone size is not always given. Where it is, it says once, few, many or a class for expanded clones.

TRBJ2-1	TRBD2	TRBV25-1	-	CASRRSGGDNEQFF	TGTGCCAGCAGACGGAGCGGGGGGGACAATGAGCAGTTCTTC
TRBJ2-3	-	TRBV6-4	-	CASSDHGGSSTDTQYF	TGTGCCAGCAGTGACCACGGGGGTTCTAGCACAGATACGCAGTATTTT
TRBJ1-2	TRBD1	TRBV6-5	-	CASSLIRDSFYGYTF	TGTGCCAGCAGCTTAATCCGGGACAGCTTCTATGGCTACACCTTC
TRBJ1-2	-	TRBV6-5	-	CASSPGKHGYTF	TGTGCCAGCAGCCCAGGGAAGCATGGCTACACCTTC
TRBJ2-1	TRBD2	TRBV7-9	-	CASSPTPGTSSYNEQFF	TGTGCCAGCAGCCCGACTCCGGGGACTAGCTCCTACAATGAGCAGTTCTTC
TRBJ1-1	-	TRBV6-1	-	CASSKQENTEAFF	TGTGCCAGCAGTAAACAGGAGAACACTGAAGCTTTCTTT
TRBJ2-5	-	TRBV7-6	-	CASSLNRERETQYF	TGTGCCAGCAGCTTAAATCGGGAGAGAGAGACCCAGTACTTC
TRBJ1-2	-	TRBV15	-	CATSRANYGYTF	TGTGCCACCAGCAGAGCGAACTATGGCTACACCTTC
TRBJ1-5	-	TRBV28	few	CASSRNLGLSNQPQHF	TGTGCCAGCAGTCGAAATTTGGGGCTTAGCAATCAGCCCCAGCATTTT
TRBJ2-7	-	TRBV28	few	CASSLGRALAYEQYF	TGTGCCAGCAGTTTGGGCAGGGCCCTCGCCTACGAGCAGTACTTC
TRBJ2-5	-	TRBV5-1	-	CASSLGTEETQYF	TGCGCCAGCAGCTTGGGGACAGAAGAGACCCAGTACTTC
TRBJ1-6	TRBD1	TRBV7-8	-	CASSPRGGGSPLHF	TGTGCCAGCAGCCCCCGAGGAGGGGGCTCACCCCTCCACTTT
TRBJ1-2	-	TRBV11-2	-	CASSPGAGSYGYTF	TGTGCCAGCTCACCCGGGGCGGGGTCTTATGGCTACACCTTC
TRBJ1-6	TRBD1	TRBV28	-	CASSDRTGHNSPLHF	TGTGCCAGCAGTGACAGGACAGGCCACAATTCACCCCTCCACTTT
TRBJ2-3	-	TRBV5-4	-	CASSPLGAGRRDTQYF	TGTGCCAGCAGCCCTCTTGGGGCAGGGAGGCGAGATACGCAGTATTTT
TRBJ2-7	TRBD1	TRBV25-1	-	CASRGTGGRVPYEQYF	TGTGCCAGCAGGGGGACAGGGGGAAGGGTTCCCTACGAGCAGTACTTC